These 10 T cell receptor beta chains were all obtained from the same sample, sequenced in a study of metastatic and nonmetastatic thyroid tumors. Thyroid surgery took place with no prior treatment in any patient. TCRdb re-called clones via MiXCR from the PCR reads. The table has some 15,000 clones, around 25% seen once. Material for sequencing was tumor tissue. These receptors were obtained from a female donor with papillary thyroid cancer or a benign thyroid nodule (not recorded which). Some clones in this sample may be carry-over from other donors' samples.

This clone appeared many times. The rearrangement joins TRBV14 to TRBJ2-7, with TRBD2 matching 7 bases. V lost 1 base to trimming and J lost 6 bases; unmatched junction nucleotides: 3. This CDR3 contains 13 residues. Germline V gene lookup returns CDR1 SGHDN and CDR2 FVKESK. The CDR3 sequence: CASSQVWGGEQYF. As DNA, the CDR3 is TGTGCCAGCAGCCAAGTGTGGGGGGGCGAGCAGTACTTC. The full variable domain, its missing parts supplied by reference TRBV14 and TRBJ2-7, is EAGVTQFPSHSVIEKGQTVTLRCDPISGHDNLYWYRRVMGKEIKFLLHFVKESKQDESGMPNNRFLAERTGGTYSTLKVQPAELEDSGVYFCASSQVWGGEQYFGPGTRLTVT.

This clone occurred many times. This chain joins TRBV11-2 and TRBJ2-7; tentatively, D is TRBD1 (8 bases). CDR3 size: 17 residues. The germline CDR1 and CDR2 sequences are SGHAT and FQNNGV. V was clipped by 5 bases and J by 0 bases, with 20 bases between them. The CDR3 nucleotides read TGTGCCAGCAGCCGGCGGACAGGGACTAAAAGCTCCTACGAGCAGTACTTC. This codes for CASSRRTGTKSSYEQYF.

The CDR3 coding sequence is TGCAGTGCTAGAGCCTCCCCCCTCGCCTACGAGCAGTACTTC. It translates to CSARASPLAYEQYF. The chain has TRBV20-1 and TRBJ2-7; D call uncertain. This CDR3 region has 14 residues. Germline assignment: CDR1 DFQATT and CDR2 SNEGSKA (reference sequence). The V gene lost 1 base and the J gene lost 2 bases, with 12 bases spanning the gap.

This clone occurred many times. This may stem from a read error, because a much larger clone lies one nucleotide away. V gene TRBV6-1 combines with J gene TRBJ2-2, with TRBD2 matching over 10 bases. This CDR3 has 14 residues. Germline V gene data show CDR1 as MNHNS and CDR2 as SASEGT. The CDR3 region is CASSELAGAGERFF. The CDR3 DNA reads TGTGCCAGCAGTGAACTAGCGGGAGCCGGGGAGCGGTTTTTT.

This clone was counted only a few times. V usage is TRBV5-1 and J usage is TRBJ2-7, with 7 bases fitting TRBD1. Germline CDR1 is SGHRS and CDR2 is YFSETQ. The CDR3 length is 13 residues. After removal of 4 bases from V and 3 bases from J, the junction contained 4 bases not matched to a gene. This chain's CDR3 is CASSRGQLYEQYF. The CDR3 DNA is TGCGCCAGCAGCAGGGGACAGCTCTACGAGCAGTACTTC.

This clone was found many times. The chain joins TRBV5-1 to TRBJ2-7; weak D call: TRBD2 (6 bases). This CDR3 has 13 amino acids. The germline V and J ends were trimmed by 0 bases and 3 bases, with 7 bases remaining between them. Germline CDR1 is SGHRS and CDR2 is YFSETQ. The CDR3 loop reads CASSLAEGYEQYF. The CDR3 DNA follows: TGCGCCAGCAGCTTGGCGGAGGGCTACGAGCAGTACTTC.

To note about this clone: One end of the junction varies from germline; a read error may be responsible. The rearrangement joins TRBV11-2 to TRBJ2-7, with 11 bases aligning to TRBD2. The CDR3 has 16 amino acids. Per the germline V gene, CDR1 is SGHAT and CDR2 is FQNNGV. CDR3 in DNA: TGTGCCATCAGCTTGGGACTAGCGGTAGGTATCTACGAGCAGTACTTC. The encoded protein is CAISLGLAVGIYEQYF. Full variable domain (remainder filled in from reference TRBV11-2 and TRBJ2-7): EAGVAQSPRYKIIEKRQSVAFWCNPISGHATLYWYQQILGQGPKLLIQFQNNGVVDDSQLPKDRFSAERLKGVDSTLKIQPAKLEDSAVYLCAISLGLAVGIYEQYFGPGTRLTVT.

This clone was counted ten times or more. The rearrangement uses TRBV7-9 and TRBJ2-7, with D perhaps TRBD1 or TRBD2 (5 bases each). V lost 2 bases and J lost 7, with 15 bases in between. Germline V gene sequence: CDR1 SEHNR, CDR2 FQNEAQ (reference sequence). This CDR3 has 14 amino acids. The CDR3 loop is CASSLYGDLGEQYF. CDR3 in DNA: TGTGCCAGCAGCTTATATGGGGACCTGGGGGAGCAGTACTTC.

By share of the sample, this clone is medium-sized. The CDR3 sequence: CASSLSRWGTAYEQYF. CDR3 bases: TGTGCCAGCAGTTTATCAAGATGGGGTACGGCCTACGAGCAGTACTTC. V is TRBV27 and J is TRBJ2-7; D ambiguous. The CDR3 has 16 amino acids. The germline V and J ends were trimmed by 0 bases and 2 bases, with 14 bases remaining between them. The germline V gene has CDR1 MNHEY and CDR2 SMNVEV (reference sequence).

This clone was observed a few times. The CDR3 loop reads CASSLVLNAGELFF. Here the CDR3 DNA reads TGTGCCAGCAGCTTAGTTCTAAACGCCGGGGAGCTGTTTTTT. The genes are TRBV7-2 and TRBJ2-2; the D is unclear. From germline, CDR1 is SGHTA and CDR2 FQGNSA. Trimming removed 1 base from V and 6 bases from J, with 9 bases in between. This CDR3 is built from 14 residues.